This T cell receptor (beta chain) was captured by sequencing in a study of T-cell memory formation after mild COVID-19. This CDR3 is built from 14 residues. Trimming removed 5 bases from V and 2 bases from J, with 13 bases in between. Per germline, CDR1 SEHNR and CDR2 FQNEAQ (reference sequence). TCRdb processed the 5' RACE reads anew with MiXCR; each CDR3 protein has one entry. The sample holds 540,000 or so distinct CDR3 sequences, approximately 20% seen once. Overall study results and limits: CD4+ clones that contracted lay mainly in CM and EM; CD8+ ones lay in EMRA. Memory from before infection featured some responding clones, which suggests cross-reactive memory joined.

Only a few counts were recorded for this clonotype. Its antigen is undetermined. The clonotype comes from an adult woman who had mild COVID-19 (a few samples of this study predate the infection). Cell type and time point are not known. Sequenced input: PBMCs or a T cell subset sorted from them (not recorded which). J is TRBJ2-7 and V is TRBV7-9, with D maybe TRBD1 (5 bases). The CDR3 nucleotides are TGTGCCAGCAGCAGGCTGGACACTACCTACGAGCAGTACTTC. The encoded protein is CASSRLDTTYEQYF.